Listed here is a single TCR beta chain. The target antigen is unknown. Each CDR3 protein is one row after TCRdb ran MiXCR on the RT-PCR reads. The sample contains about 570,000 distinct CDR3 sequences, over 9.5% of which appear only once. These data originate in a study of response to subunit inactivated influenza vaccine. Whole-study results and caveats: The authors offered the suggestion that each seasonal influenza vaccination recruits few new T cells.

The ends were cut back, 4 bases at V and 5 bases at J, with 11 bases in the middle. The CDR3 length is 13 residues. The sequence came from a man between 45 and 60 years old who received an inactivated influenza vaccine. Sequencing used PBMCs from blood, obtained on the day of vaccination. The chain has TRBV12-3 or TRBV12-4 and TRBJ2-5; possible D gene TRBD2, 5 bases. The DNA for the CDR3 is TGTGCCAGCAGTTCGGGGAAATCGGAGACCCAGTACTTC. This encodes CASSSGKSETQYF.